The 6 T cell receptor beta chains presented below share a single source sample, sequenced in a study of blood T cell repertoires in COVID-19. TCRdb's table, derived via immunoSEQ multiplex PCR, lists solely in-frame clones and lacks some. The sample carries some 360,000 clones, around 87% recorded once. The sample taken for sequencing was peripheral blood. These receptors were collected from a woman between 55 and 75 years old with COVID-19, enrolled during active disease.

J is TRBJ1-4 and V is TRBV5-1, with unresolved D. The CDR3 sequence is 15 residues long. The germline CDR1 and CDR2 sequences are SGHRS and YFSETQ. Trimming stripped 3 bases from V and 8 bases from J, with 17 bases between. DNA of the CDR3: TGCGCCAGCAGCTCCGTCGGGATTCTGGGGGAAAAACTGTTTTTT. It codes for CASSSVGILGEKLFF. Looking up the rest from reference TRBV5-1 and TRBJ1-4 gives the full variable domain: KAGVTQTPRYLIKTRGQQVTLSCSPISGHRSVSWYQQTPGQGLQFLFEYFSETQRNKGNFPGRFSGRQFSNSRSEMNVSTLELGDSALYLCASSSVGILGEKLFFGSGTQLSVL.

The V and J genes are TRBV6-5 and TRBJ1-2; 11 bases line up with TRBD1. Looked up from germline, CDR1 is MNHEY and CDR2 is SVGAGI. Germline trimming cut 2 bases from V and 8 bases from J; bases unmatched to any gene: 7. The CDR3 totals 15 residues. CDR3 coding DNA: TGTGCCAGCAGTTACATAGGACAGGGGGCGAAAGGCTACACCTTC. This translates into CASSYIGQGAKGYTF.

This chain connects TRBV9 to TRBJ1-5; possibly TRBD1 for D (5 bases). The germline V gene encodes CDR1 SGDLS and CDR2 YYNGEE. V dropped 3 bases and J dropped 8 bases, with 15 bases sitting between them. The CDR3 consists of 14 residues. For the CDR3, the DNA is TGTGCCAGCAGCGCCACGGGGGTTTCTAAGCCCCAGCATTTT. This codes for CASSATGVSKPQHF.

The chain recombines TRBV29-1 with TRBJ1-2; 7 bases line up with TRBD1. The CDR3 runs 13 residues. Germline V lookup: CDR1 SQVTM, CDR2 ANQGSEA. The V and J ends lost 5 bases and 6 bases, in that order; junction bases with no gene match: 9. The CDR3 region is CSVSNRGFDGYTF. The CDR3 DNA is TGCAGCGTTTCAAACAGGGGCTTCGATGGCTACACCTTC.

The chain combines TRBV11-2 with TRBJ1-5; perhaps TRBD1 as D (5 bases). CDR1 and CDR2 from the germline V gene are SGHAT and FQNNGV. Deletions cut 5 bases from V and 2 bases from J, with 10 bases between. The CDR3 spans 14 residues. The CDR3 DNA follows: TGTGCCAGCAGCCAGGGAGGCGGCAATCAGCCCCAGCATTTT. This sequence encodes CASSQGGGNQPQHF.

This sequence joins TRBV23-1 and TRBJ1-1; no clear D gene. TRBV23-1 belongs to the ORF category, with a function that is uncertain. The CDR3 length is 17 residues. The germline V and J ends were trimmed by 0 bases and 0 bases, with 14 bases remaining between them. The CDR3: CASSQSKFWSLNTEAFF. The DNA for the CDR3 is TGCGCCAGCAGTCAATCGAAGTTTTGGAGTTTGAACACTGAAGCTTTCTTT.